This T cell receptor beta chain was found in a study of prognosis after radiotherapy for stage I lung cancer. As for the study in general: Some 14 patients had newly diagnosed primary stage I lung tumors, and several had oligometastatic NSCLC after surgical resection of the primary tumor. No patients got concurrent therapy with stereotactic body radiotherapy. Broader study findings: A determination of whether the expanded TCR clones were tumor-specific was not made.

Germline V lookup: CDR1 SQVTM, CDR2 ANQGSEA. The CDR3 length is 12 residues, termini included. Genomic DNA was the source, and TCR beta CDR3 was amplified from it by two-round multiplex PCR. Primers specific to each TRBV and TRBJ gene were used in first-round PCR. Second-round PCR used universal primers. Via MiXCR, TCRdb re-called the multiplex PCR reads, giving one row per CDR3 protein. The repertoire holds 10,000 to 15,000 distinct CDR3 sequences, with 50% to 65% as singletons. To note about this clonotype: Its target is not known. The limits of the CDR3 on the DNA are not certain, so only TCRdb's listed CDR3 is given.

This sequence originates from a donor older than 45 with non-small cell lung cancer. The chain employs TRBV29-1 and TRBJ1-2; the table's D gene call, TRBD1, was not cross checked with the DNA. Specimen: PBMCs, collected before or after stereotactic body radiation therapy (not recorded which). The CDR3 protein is CSVRDSNYCCTF.